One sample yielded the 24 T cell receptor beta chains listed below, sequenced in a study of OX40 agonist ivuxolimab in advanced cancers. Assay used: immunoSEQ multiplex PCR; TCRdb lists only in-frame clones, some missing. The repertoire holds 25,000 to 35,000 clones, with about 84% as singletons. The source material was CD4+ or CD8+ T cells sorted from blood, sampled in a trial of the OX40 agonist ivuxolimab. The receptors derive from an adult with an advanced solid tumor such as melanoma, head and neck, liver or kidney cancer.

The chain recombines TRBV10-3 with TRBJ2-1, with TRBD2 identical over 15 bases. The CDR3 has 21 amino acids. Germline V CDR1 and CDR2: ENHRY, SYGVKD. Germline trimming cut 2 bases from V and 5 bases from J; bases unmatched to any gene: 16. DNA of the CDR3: TGTGCCATCAGTGAGCCAAAGGGGACTAGCGGGAGGACCAGAGCCCACAATGAGCAGTTCTTC. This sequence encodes CAISEPKGTSGRTRAHNEQFF.

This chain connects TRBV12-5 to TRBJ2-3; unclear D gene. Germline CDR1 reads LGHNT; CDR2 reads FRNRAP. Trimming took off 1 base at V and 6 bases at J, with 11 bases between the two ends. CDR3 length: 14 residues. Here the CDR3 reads CASGLGGKADTQYF. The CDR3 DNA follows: TGTGCTAGTGGTTTGGGGGGAAAAGCTGATACGCAGTATTTT.

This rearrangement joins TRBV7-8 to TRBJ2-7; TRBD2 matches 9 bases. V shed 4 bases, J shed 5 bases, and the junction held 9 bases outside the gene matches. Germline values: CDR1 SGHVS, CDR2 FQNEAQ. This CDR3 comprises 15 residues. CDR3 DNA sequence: TGTGCCAGCAGCTCCCTTAGCGGGAGTATCGACGAGCAGTACTTC. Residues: CASSSLSGSIDEQYF.

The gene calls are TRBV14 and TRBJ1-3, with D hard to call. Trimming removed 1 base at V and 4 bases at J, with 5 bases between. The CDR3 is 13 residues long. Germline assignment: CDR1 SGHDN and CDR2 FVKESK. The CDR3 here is CASSQVPGNTIYF. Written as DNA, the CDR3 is TGTGCCAGCAGCCAAGTCCCGGGAAACACCATATATTTT. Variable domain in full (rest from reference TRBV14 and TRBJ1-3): EAGVTQFPSHSVIEKGQTVTLRCDPISGHDNLYWYRRVMGKEIKFLLHFVKESKQDESGMPNNRFLAERTGGTYSTLKVQPAELEDSGVYFCASSQVPGNTIYFGEGSWLTVV.

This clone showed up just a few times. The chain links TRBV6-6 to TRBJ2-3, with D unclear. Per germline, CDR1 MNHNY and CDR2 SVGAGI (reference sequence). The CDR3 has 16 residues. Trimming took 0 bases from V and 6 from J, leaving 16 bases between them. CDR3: CASSYSSPTSSDTQYF. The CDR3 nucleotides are TGTGCCAGCAGTTACTCGAGTCCCACCTCAAGCGATACGCAGTATTTT.

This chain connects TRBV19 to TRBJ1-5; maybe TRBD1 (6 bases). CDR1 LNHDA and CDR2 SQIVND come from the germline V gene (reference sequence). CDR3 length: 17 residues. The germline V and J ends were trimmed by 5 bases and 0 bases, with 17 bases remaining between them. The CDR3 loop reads CASSPRSQGNSNQPQHF. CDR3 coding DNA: TGTGCCAGTAGTCCGAGGAGCCAGGGGAATAGCAATCAGCCCCAGCATTTT.

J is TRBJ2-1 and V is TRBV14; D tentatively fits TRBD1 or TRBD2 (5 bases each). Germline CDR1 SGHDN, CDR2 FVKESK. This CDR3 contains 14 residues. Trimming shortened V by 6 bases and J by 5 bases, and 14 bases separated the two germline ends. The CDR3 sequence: CASSLPGPHNEQFF. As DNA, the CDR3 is TGTGCCAGCAGTTTACCGGGACCCCACAATGAGCAGTTCTTC.

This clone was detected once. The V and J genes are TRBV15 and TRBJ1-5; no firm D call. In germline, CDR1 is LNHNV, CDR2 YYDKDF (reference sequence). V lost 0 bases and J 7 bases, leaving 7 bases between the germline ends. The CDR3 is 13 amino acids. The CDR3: CATSRDARQPQHF. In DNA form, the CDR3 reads TGTGCCACCAGCAGAGATGCCCGACAGCCCCAGCATTTT.

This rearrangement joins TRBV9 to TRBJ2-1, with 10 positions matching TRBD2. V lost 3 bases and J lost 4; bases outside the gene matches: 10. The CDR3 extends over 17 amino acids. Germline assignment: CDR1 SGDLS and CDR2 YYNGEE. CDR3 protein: CASSEPSSGLAYNEQFF. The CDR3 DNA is TGTGCCAGCAGCGAGCCCTCCTCGGGACTAGCGTACAATGAGCAGTTCTTC.

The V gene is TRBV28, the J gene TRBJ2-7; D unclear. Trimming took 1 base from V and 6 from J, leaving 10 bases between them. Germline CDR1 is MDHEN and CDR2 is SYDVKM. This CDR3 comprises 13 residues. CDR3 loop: CASSLYPLGEQYF. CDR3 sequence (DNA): TGTGCCAGCAGTTTATACCCCCTGGGCGAGCAGTACTTC.

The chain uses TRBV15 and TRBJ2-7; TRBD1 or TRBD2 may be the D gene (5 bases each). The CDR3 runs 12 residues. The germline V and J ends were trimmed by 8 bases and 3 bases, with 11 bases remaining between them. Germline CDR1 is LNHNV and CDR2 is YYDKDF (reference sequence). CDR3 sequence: CATGTGYYEQYF. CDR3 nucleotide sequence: TGTGCCACCGGGACGGGATACTACGAGCAGTACTTC.

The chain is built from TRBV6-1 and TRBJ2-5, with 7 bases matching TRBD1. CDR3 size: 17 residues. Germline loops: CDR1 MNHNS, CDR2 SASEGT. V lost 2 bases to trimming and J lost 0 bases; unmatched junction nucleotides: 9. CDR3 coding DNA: TGTGCCAGCAGTGAACTCAGGACAGGAACGTACCAAGAGACCCAGTACTTC. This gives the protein CASSELRTGTYQETQYF.

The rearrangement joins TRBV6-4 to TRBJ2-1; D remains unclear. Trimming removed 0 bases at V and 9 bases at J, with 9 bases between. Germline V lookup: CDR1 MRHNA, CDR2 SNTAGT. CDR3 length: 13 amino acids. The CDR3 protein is CASSDSEYGEQFF. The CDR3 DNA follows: TGTGCCAGCAGTGACTCGGAGTACGGTGAGCAGTTCTTC.

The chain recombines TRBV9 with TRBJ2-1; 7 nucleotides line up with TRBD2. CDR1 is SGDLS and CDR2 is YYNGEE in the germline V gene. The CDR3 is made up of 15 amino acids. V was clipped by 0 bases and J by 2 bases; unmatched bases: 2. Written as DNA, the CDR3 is TGTGCCAGCAGCGTAGCCGCGGGAGCCTACAATGAGCAGTTCTTC. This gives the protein CASSVAAGAYNEQFF.

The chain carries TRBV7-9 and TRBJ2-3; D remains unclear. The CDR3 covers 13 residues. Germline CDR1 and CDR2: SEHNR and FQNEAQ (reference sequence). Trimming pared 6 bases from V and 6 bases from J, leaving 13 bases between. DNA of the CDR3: TGTGCCAGCAGTTCCCCCGTGAGGGATACGCAGTATTTT. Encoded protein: CASSSPVRDTQYF.

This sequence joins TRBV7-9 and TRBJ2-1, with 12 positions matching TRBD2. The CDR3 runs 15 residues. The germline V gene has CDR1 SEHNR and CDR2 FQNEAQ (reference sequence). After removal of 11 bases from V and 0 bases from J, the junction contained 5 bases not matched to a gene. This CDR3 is CAGTSGRSSYNEQFF. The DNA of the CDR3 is TGTGCCGGGACTAGCGGGCGGAGCTCCTACAATGAGCAGTTCTTC.

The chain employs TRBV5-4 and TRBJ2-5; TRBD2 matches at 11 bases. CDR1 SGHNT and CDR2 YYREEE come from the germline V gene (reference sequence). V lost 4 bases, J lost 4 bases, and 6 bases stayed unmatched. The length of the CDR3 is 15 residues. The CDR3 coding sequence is TGTGCCAGCAGCAGGATAGCGGGAGGGGGAGAGACCCAGTACTTC. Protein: CASSRIAGGGETQYF.

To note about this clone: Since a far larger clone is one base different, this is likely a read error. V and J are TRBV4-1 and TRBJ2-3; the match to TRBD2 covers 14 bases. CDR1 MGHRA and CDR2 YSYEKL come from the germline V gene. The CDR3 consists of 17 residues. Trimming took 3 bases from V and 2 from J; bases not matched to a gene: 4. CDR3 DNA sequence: TGCGCCAGCAGCCATGGACTAGCGGGAGGCCCCACAGATACGCAGTATTTT. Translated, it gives CASSHGLAGGPTDTQYF.

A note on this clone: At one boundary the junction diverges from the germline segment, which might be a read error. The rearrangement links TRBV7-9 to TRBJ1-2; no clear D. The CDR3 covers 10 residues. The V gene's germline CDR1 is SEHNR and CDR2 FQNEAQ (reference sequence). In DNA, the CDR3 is TGTGCCAGCAGCGGCCGGGCCTTGGCCTTC. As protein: CASSGRALAF.

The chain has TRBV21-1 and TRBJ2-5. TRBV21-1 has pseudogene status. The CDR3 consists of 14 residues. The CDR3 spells CASSLRASGETQYF. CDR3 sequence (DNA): TGTGCCAGCAGCCTACGGGCCTCGGGAGAGACCCAGTACTTC.

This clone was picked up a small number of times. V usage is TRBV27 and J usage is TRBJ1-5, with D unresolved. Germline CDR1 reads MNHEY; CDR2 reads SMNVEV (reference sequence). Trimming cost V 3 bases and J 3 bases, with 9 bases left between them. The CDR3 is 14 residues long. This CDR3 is CASSFGDTNQPQHF. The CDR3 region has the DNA TGTGCCAGCAGTTTCGGGGATACCAATCAGCCCCAGCATTTT.

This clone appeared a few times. CDR3 DNA sequence: TGTGCCAGCGGACTAGCGGGAGGGCCCGGGGAGCTGTTTTTT. Translation gives CASGLAGGPGELFF. The rearrangement joins TRBV6-1 to TRBJ2-2; TRBD2 agrees at 15 bases. The CDR3 is 14 residues long. CDR1 MNHNS and CDR2 SASEGT come from the germline V gene. V lost 8 bases to trimming and J lost 6 bases; unmatched junction nucleotides: 1.

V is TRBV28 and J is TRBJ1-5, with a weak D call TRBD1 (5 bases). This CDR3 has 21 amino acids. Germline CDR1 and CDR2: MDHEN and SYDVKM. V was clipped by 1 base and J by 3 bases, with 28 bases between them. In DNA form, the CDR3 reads TGTGCCAGCAGTTTATCCGACTTCCCGGGACTCAAGGGAAGGTTCAATCAGCCCCAGCATTTT. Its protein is CASSLSDFPGLKGRFNQPQHF.

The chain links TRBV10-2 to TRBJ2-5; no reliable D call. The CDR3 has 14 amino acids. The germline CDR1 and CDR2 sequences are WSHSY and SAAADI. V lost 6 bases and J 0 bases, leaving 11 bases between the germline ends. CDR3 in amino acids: CASSSTSYQETQYF. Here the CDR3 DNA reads TGCGCCAGCAGCTCTACATCGTACCAAGAGACCCAGTACTTC.